This TCR beta chain was identified in a study of T cells in Graves' hyperthyroidism and ophthalmopathy. The CDR3 regions of TCR beta were amplified from RNA transcripts. First-round RT-PCR with HTBI primers amplified the TCR CDR3 region. Each CDR3 protein gets one entry after TCRdb re-called the multiplex PCR reads with MiXCR. The sample carries under 300,000 distinct CDR3 sequences, 25% to 30% recorded once. The CDR3 consists of 15 residues. CDR1 is KGHDR, CDR2 SFDVKD, per germline. Details on this clonotype: One junction end disagrees with the germline gene, perhaps due to a read error.

The TCR originated in a man in his forties or fifties with Graves' hyperthyroidism that later progressed to Graves' ophthalmopathy. This chain uses TRBV24-1 with TRBJ2-5; D is possibly TRBD2 (6 bases). The material sequenced was blood. The CDR3 sequence: CAASDFPGGYETQYF. The CDR3 nucleotides read TGTGCCGCCAGTGATTTTCCCGGGGGTTACGAGACCCAGTACTTC.